This TCR beta chain comes out of a study of a mutant IDH1 vaccine in newly diagnosed glioma. Study context: Treatment recipients were approximately 62% male and about 40% female, and their mean age was roughly 40 years. V12 corresponded to week 35 and V13 to week 47.

Here immunoSEQ multiplex PCR was the method, and the copy in TCRdb shows in-frame clones only, minus some. This sample has about 50,000 clones, with 80% to 95% found just once. Time point here: week 35, safety follow-up. Doses consisted of 300 ug of mutant IDH1 20-mer peptide each, paired with topical imiquimod. The study enrolled donors with new WHO grade 3 or 4 IDH1-mutant, ATRX-lost astrocytomas. CDR3 length equals 19 residues. With V trimmed by 1 base and J by 3 bases, 17 bases remained unmatched. The germline V gene has CDR1 MNHEY and CDR2 SMNVEV (reference sequence). As regards this clone: Its cognate antigen is unknown.

V gene TRBV27 combines with J gene TRBJ2-7; 8 bases are shared with TRBD1. The TCR comes from a man aged 45-65 years with glioma. The sample was PBMCs, taken from a glioma patient whose treatment included an IDH1 peptide vaccine. CDR3 sequence: CASSLYSPFGQGRDYEQYF. The CDR3, as DNA: TGTGCCAGCAGTTTATATAGCCCCTTCGGACAGGGAAGGGACTACGAGCAGTACTTC.